This T cell receptor (beta chain) stems from a study of tumor and adjacent non-tumor tissue in lung cancer. Across the study: The patients, 10 or so men and a few women, were roughly 30 to 80 with stage I to III disease.

Germline CDR1 reads MNHEY; CDR2 reads SVGAGI. The length of the CDR3 is 14 residues. The template was RNA from unsorted bulk tissue. Three rounds of nested PCR, following a modified ARM-PCR protocol, produced the TCRbeta library. One entry per CDR3 protein, called by TCRdb with MiXCR from the multiplex PCR reads. The sample records about 200,000 distinct CDR3 sequences, about two thirds being singletons. This clonotype has just one count. Its antigen is as yet unknown. This may stem from a read error, because a much larger clone lies one nucleotide away. Findings and limits, study-wide: Tumor tissue had significantly higher TCR diversity than normal lung.

Sequencing was done on a sample of lung tumor tissue. The chain has TRBV6-5 and TRBJ2-7, with D possibly TRBD1 on 6 matching bases. This receptor was obtained from a man aged 55-75 years with non-small cell lung cancer. The CDR3: CGSSPWRGGYEQYF. Here the CDR3 DNA reads TGTGGCAGCAGTCCTTGGCGAGGGGGCTACGAGCAGTACTTC.